A single sample gave rise to the 14 T cell receptor beta chains below, sequenced in a study of T cell clonality in common variable immunodeficiency. Whole-study results and caveats: In common variable immunodeficiency, TCR beta chains reportedly carried fewer deletions and N-nucleotide insertions.

Produced via immunoSEQ multiplex PCR; TCRdb's table is partial and in-frame only. The sample has 7,500 to 9,500 clones. The antigens for these receptors are not known. The sequenced sample was peripheral blood mononuclear cells. The receptors were sampled from a human donor with common variable immunodeficiency.

As to this clone: The read ends 3 residues shy of where the CDR3 ends; the end is completed using the germline J gene. V usage is TRBV19 and J usage is TRBJ2-3; 7 bases agree with TRBD1. Trimming cost V 2 bases and J 4 bases; bases outside gene matches: 6. The V gene's germline CDR1 is LNHDA and CDR2 SQIVND (reference sequence). The CDR3 runs to 15 residues. The DNA read from the CDR3 is TGTGCCAGTAGTATATCAAGAGACAGGGCAGATACG. This gives the protein CASSISRDRADT. The whole CDR3 protein reads CASSISRDRADTQYF. The entire variable domain, with the rest obtained from reference TRBV19 and TRBJ2-3, is as follows: DGGITQSPKYLFRKEGQNVTLSCEQNLNHDAMYWYRQDPGQGLRLIYYSQIVNDFQKGDIAEGYSVSREKKESFPLTVTSAQKNPTAFYLCASSISRDRADTQYFGPGTRLTVL.

Remarks on this clone: The CDR3 end lies 3 residues beyond the end of the read and is filled in from the germline J gene. V gene TRBV18 combines with J gene TRBJ2-7; 11 positions match TRBD1. The CDR3 extends over 15 amino acids. CDR1 is KGHSH and CDR2 is LQKENI in the germline V gene. The junction had 4 bases not matched to a gene; V was cut back by 4 bases and J by 2 bases. The CDR3 is CASSQGQGDAYEQYF. The covered CDR3 bases are TGTGCCAGCTCACAGGGACAGGGGGACGCCTACGAG.

As concerns this clone: The read ends 3 residues before the CDR3 terminus; that terminus is restored from the germline J gene. The genes are TRBV7-9 and TRBJ1-4; D is uncertain. This CDR3 region has 12 residues. Trimming shortened V by 5 bases and J by 8 bases, and 9 bases separated the two germline ends. Per the germline V gene, CDR1 is SEHNR and CDR2 is FQNEAQ (reference sequence). The CDR3 DNA, read in part, is TGTGCCAGCAGCCTTCTACTCGAAAAA. This codes for CASSLLLEK. The whole CDR3 protein reads CASSLLLEKLFF.

The CDR3 loop reads CASSISGALTDTQYF. CDR3 bases read: TGTGCCAGTAGTATTAGCGGGGCTCTCACAGATACG. The chain is built from TRBV19 and TRBJ2-3, with 8 bases identical to TRBD2. The read falls 3 residues short of the CDR3 end, and the missing part is taken from the germline J gene. Germline lookup yields CDR1 LNHDA and CDR2 SQIVND (reference sequence). The CDR3 runs 15 residues. V shed 3 bases, J shed 2 bases, and the junction held 4 bases outside the gene matches.

A remark on this clone: The read ends 3 residues shy of where the CDR3 ends; the end is completed using the germline J gene. The V call is TRBV18, the J call TRBJ1-5; the D is unclear. Germline V gene lookup returns CDR1 KGHSH and CDR2 LQKENI. The CDR3 extends over 15 amino acids. Trimming removed 6 bases at V and 0 bases at J, with 12 bases between. Incomplete CDR3 DNA: TGTGCCAGCTCCTTTTGGGCTGATAGCAATCAGCCC. This sequence encodes CASSFWADSNQP. The full-length CDR3 reads as CASSFWADSNQPQHF.

As for this clone: The read halts 3 residues ahead of the CDR3 end, with the missing end drawn from the germline J gene. The gene calls are TRBV19 and TRBJ1-3; unclear D gene. Germline CDR1 LNHDA, CDR2 SQIVND (reference sequence). Between the trimmed V and J ends, which lost 3 bases and 0 bases, there was a span of 12 bases. CDR3 size: 16 residues. CDR3 bases read: TGTGCCAGTAGTATCTGGACGGGGAGCTCTGGAAACACC. Encoded protein: CASSIWTGSSGNT. The CDR3 in its entirety is CASSIWTGSSGNTIYF.

As regards this clone: The CDR3 is cut off 3 residues early in the read; its end comes from the germline J gene. This chain joins TRBV7-6 and TRBJ2-7; 10 bases are shared with TRBD1. Germline V gene data show CDR1 as SGHVS and CDR2 as FNYEAQ. The CDR3 spans 14 residues. The J segment lost 5 bases and the V segment lost 5 bases, leaving 6 bases of the junction unmatched. The CDR3 loop is CASSVDRGRDEQYF. CDR3 bases read: TGTGCCAGCAGCGTCGACAGGGGGCGCGACGAG.

Regarding this clone: The read stops 3 residues short of the end of the CDR3; the missing end is completed from the germline J gene. The V call is TRBV7-2, the J call TRBJ2-5; D uncertain. Trimming stripped 6 bases from V and 5 bases from J, with 10 bases between. The CDR3 consists of 12 residues. The V gene's germline CDR1 is SGHTA and CDR2 FQGNSA. CDR3 bases read: TGTGCCAGCAGGTTATCAGGCGAGACC. Translating it yields CASRLSGET. The whole CDR3 region reads CASRLSGETQYF.

Comment on this clone: Sequencing ends 3 residues short of the CDR3 end; the germline J gene provides the rest. The V gene is TRBV5-4, the J gene TRBJ2-7; tentative D call: TRBD2 (6 bases). Germline assignment: CDR1 SGHNT and CDR2 YYREEE (reference sequence). V lost 0 bases and J 3 bases, leaving 10 bases between the germline ends. This CDR3 has 14 amino acids. CDR3 region: CASSLGLDRYEQYF. The part of the CDR3 DNA that was read is TGTGCCAGCAGCTTGGGACTAGACCGCTACGAG.

Remarks on this clone: The read ends 3 residues before the CDR3 terminus; that terminus is restored from the germline J gene. The chain employs TRBV7-8 and TRBJ2-7; D unresolved. This CDR3 region has 12 residues. The ends were cut back, 1 base at V and 1 base at J, with 2 bases in the middle. Germline lookup yields CDR1 SGHVS and CDR2 FQNEAQ. The DNA read from the CDR3 is TGTGCCAGCAGCTTAGTATCCTACGAG. Protein product: CASSLVSYE. The entire CDR3 reads CASSLVSYEQYF.

This clone counts as medium-sized (0.01 to 0.1%) by frequency. The CDR3 here is CASSSLLDRALSGANVLTF. Partial CDR3 DNA: TGTGCCAGCAGCTCACTTTTGGACAGGGCTCTCTCTGGGGCCAACGTC. V gene TRBV13 combines with J gene TRBJ2-6; 8 bases are shared with TRBD1. The read falls 3 residues short of the CDR3 end, and the missing part is taken from the germline J gene. The CDR3 is made up of 19 amino acids. J was trimmed by 0 bases and V by 4 bases; bases with no gene match: 11. Germline assignment: CDR1 PRHDT and CDR2 FYEKMQ (reference sequence).

Points on this clone: The CDR3 end is not reached by the read, which stops 3 residues before it; the germline J gene fills it in. V and J are TRBV5-1 and TRBJ2-7; the match to TRBD1 covers 7 bases. This CDR3 region has 15 residues. Trimming cost V 0 bases and J 2 bases; bases outside gene matches: 5. Germline CDR1 SGHRS, CDR2 YFSETQ. The part of the CDR3 DNA that was read is TGCGCCAGCAGCTTGGCCGGGACAGACACCTACGAG. Protein: CASSLAGTDTYE. The full CDR3 reads CASSLAGTDTYEQYF.

This clone is called medium-sized based on its frequency. The read terminates 3 residues ahead of where the CDR3 ends, so the germline J gene completes it. This chain uses TRBV30 with TRBJ1-1; 7 bases fit TRBD1. The CDR3 sequence is 11 residues long. Looked up from germline, CDR1 is GTSNPN and CDR2 is SVGIG (reference sequence). Incomplete CDR3 DNA: TGTGCCTCCAGATACAGGGGAGAA. Translated: CASRYRGE. In full, the CDR3 is CASRYRGEAFF.

This clone is labeled medium-sized (0.01 to 0.1%) based on frequency. The read gets to within 3 residues of the CDR3 end, and the germline J gene fills in the rest. The V call is TRBV5-6, the J call TRBJ2-2; 8 positions agree with TRBD1. Germline CDR1 is SGHDT and CDR2 is YYEEEE. This CDR3 contains 14 residues. Trimming at V came to 6 bases and at J to 6 bases, leaving 7 bases not matched to a gene. CDR3 region: CASTRQGRAGELFF. The sequenced CDR3 bases are TGTGCCAGCACCAGACAGGGGAGAGCCGGGGAG.